This T cell receptor (beta chain) was recorded in a study of siplizumab effects on memory and regulatory T cells. Comments on this clone: Its antigen remains unknown.

Roughly 10^5 TCR templates underwent assay in each sample. Sequencing was performed with immunoSEQ multiplex PCR; in TCRdb, only in-frame clones are kept and a portion is missing. The sample holds approximately 97,000 clones, around 90% seen once. Study conclusions and caveats: No functional test confirmed suppression by proliferating siplizumab-culture Tregs. Mappable alloreactive CD4+ clones came from Treg cells around 70% of the time on average with siplizumab, against 25% to 30% in controls. Memory cells that were CD4+ and unstimulated gave rise to alloreactive sequences, which siplizumab significantly reduced.

This sequence was found in a human donor in good health. The sequenced sample was CD4+ T cells sorted from blood.

CDR3 DNA sequence: TGTGCCTCGAGCCAGGACCTGAACACTGAAGCTTTCTTT. This sequence encodes CASSQDLNTEAFF. V gene TRBV18 combines with J gene TRBJ1-1; D gene unclear. The V end was cut by 11 bases, the J end by 0 bases, with 13 bases between. The CDR3 extends over 13 amino acids. Germline assignment: CDR1 KGHSH and CDR2 LQKENI.